The rows below give T cell receptor beta chains drawn from one sample of a study of OX40 agonist ivuxolimab in advanced cancers. The protocol was immunoSEQ multiplex PCR, while the TCRdb copy is restricted to in-frame clones and leaves out a portion. In the table there are tens of thousands of clones, roughly 85% of which are singletons. The sequencing here drew on CD4+ or CD8+ T cells sorted from blood, taken in a trial of the OX40 agonist ivuxolimab. These receptors were taken from an adult with an advanced solid tumor such as melanoma, head and neck, liver or kidney cancer. Each CDR3 is given with its conserved first and last residue. The D gene is left open where the match is weak. Clone size is stated in some rows and not others, as once, few, many or a class when expanded.

- | TRBJ1-5 | TRBV19 | - | TGTGCCAGTAGTAGTAGGGCGGGGCCCCAGCATTTT | CASSSRAGPQHF
- | TRBJ1-1 | TRBV5-1 | - | TGCGCCAGCAGCTTGCTGGGACAACTGAACACTGAAGCTTTCTTT | CASSLLGQLNTEAFF
TRBD2 | TRBJ2-7 | TRBV6-7 | - | TGTGCCAGTGGGGTTGGCGGACTAGCTTTCGACGAGCAGTACTTC | CASGVGGLAFDEQYF
TRBD1 | TRBJ1-2 | TRBV11-2 | - | TGTGCCAGCAGCCCCCGGACAGGGCTTTATGGCTACACCTTC | CASSPRTGLYGYTF
TRBD2 | TRBJ2-4 | TRBV2 | - | TGTGCCAGCAGTGGGCGGGGGAGAGGCTTAAACATTCAGTACTTC | CASSGRGRGLNIQYF
- | TRBJ2-1 | TRBV10-3 | - | TGTGCCATCAGCACCACAGGGAATGAGCAGTTCTTC | CAISTTGNEQFF
TRBD2 | TRBJ2-3 | TRBV10-1 | once | TGCGCCAGCAGTGAGCTGCGGGAGGGCCGAACAGATACGCAGTATTTT | CASSELREGRTDTQYF
- | TRBJ2-2 | TRBV6-1 | - | TGTGCCAGCAGTAGGGACCCGGGGGGGGAGCTGTTTTTT | CASSRDPGGELFF
TRBD2 | TRBJ2-1 | TRBV5-1 | - | TGCGCCAGCAGCTTGTTATCTAGCGGGAGGCAAGGTGAGCAGTTCTTC | CASSLLSSGRQGEQFF
TRBD1 | TRBJ1-4 | TRBV6-6 | - | TGTGCCAGCAGTACGACAGGGGCGTTGGAAAAACTGTTTTTT | CASSTTGALEKLFF
- | TRBJ2-7 | TRBV6-1 | - | TGTGCCAGCAGTGATAGGTACGAGCAGTACTTC | CASSDRYEQYF
TRBD1 | TRBJ2-5 | TRBV29-1 | - | TGCAGCGTTGGGCAGGGGGCTGGAGAGACCCAGTACTTC | CSVGQGAGETQYF
TRBD2 | TRBJ2-1 | TRBV10-3 | - | TGTGCCATCAGTGACAAGGGACTAGCGGGAGCTGAGCAGTTCTTC | CAISDKGLAGAEQFF
TRBD1 | TRBJ1-1 | TRBV11-2 | few | TGTGCCAGCAGCTCTGGTCCGGGACAGGGACAAGCTTTCTTT | CASSSGPGQGQAFF
TRBD1 | TRBJ1-2 | TRBV5-1 | - | TGCGCCAGCAGCTTGGAGCAGGGGGGGTATGGCTACACCTTC | CASSLEQGGYGYTF
TRBD2 | TRBJ2-1 | TRBV19 | - | TGTGCCAGTAGTATAGGCGGAGTAGCGGGCGATGAGCAGTTCTTC | CASSIGGVAGDEQFF
- | TRBJ1-5 | TRBV5-5 | - | TGTGCCAGCAGCCAAGAGGGGCAGAGCAATCAGCCCCAGCATTTT | CASSQEGQSNQPQHF
- | TRBJ1-5 | TRBV11-2 | - | TGTGCCAGCAGCTTAGATCGTGTGGGGGATGAGCCCCAGCATTTT | CASSLDRVGDEPQHF
- | TRBJ2-7 | TRBV7-3 | - | TGTGCCAGCAGCTTAAAAGGCAGCCTCTCCTACGAGCAGTACTTC | CASSLKGSLSYEQYF
TRBD2 | TRBJ2-7 | TRBV5-1 | - | TGCGCCAGCAGCAGGGGACTAGCGGGAGGGCGTGTCTACGAGCAGTACTTC | CASSRGLAGGRVYEQYF
- | TRBJ2-7 | TRBV2 | once | TGTGCCAGCAGTTCTACTAGTCGCGAGCAGTACTTC | CASSSTSREQYF
- | TRBJ2-7 | TRBV11-2 | once | TGTGCCAGCAGCCCCGACGGGAGCCTTTCCTACGAGCAGTACTTC | CASSPDGSLSYEQYF
TRBD1 | TRBJ2-3 | TRBV11-2 | - | TGTGCCAGCAGCCCAGACAGGGTTACGCAGTATTTT | CASSPDRVTQYF
- | TRBJ2-5 | TRBV5-1 | - | TGCGCCAGCAGCTTGGCACAAGAAGAGACCCAGTACTTC | CASSLAQEETQYF
- | TRBJ2-5 | TRBV7-6 | - | TGTGCCAGCAGCTTGTCTGGGCCCCTTGAGACCCAGTACTTC | CASSLSGPLETQYF
- | TRBJ2-5 | TRBV11-2 | - | TGTGCCAGCAGCTTAGAAGGGTGGAATCAAGAGACCCAGTACTTC | CASSLEGWNQETQYF
TRBD1 | TRBJ2-7 | TRBV19 | once | TGTGCCAGTAGTAGGGCCGGGACAGGGGCCTACGAGCAGTACTTC | CASSRAGTGAYEQYF
TRBD2 | TRBJ2-7 | TRBV6-6 | - | TGTGCCAGCAGTTACAAAGCGGGAGGTACCTACGAGCAGTACTTC | CASSYKAGGTYEQYF
- | TRBJ2-7 | TRBV28 | - | TGTGCCAGCAGTCCCCACAGGTTACCCTACGAGCAGTACTTC | CASSPHRLPYEQYF
TRBD1 | TRBJ2-5 | TRBV6-1 | - | TGTGCTACGGACAGGGGGCTAGAGACCCAGTACTTC | CATDRGLETQYF
- | TRBJ2-3 | TRBV7-9 | once | TGTGCCAGCAGCTTAGCCAGGGACACTACGCAGTATTTT | CASSLARDTTQYF
- | TRBJ2-7 | TRBV5-1 | - | TGCGCCAGCAGCCCCCCTAACAGGAATGGGAACGAGCAGTACTTC | CASSPPNRNGNEQYF
- | TRBJ2-7 | TRBV11-2 | - | TGTGCCAGCAGCTTCGGGACTCCTGGCTCCTACGAGCAGTACTTC | CASSFGTPGSYEQYF
TRBD1 | TRBJ1-4 | TRBV2 | - | TGTGCCAGCAGTGGACAGGGCGCGGATGAAAAACTGTTTTTT | CASSGQGADEKLFF
TRBD2 | TRBJ2-7 | TRBV25-1 | - | TGTGCCAGCCCGGGGGTTAGCGGGAGGGCCTTGTACGAGCAGTACTTC | CASPGVSGRALYEQYF
TRBD2 | TRBJ2-1 | TRBV11-3 | once | TGTGCCAGCAGCTTACGTCAACTAGCGGGATTCAATGAGCAGTTCTTC | CASSLRQLAGFNEQFF
- | TRBJ1-2 | TRBV21-1 | - | TGTGCCAGCAGCTTCCGCAGGGACGACTATGGCTACACCTTC | CASSFRRDDYGYTF
- | TRBJ2-2 | TRBV2 | - | TGTGCCAGCAACGGGGTTCGGGCCGGGGAGCTGTTTTTT | CASNGVRAGELFF
TRBD2 | TRBJ2-2 | TRBV5-1 | - | TGCGCCAGCAGCTTGGTGGCGGGAGTAGGTCTGAACACCGGGGAGCTGTTTTTT | CASSLVAGVGLNTGELFF
- | TRBJ2-1 | TRBV5-1 | - | TGCGCCAGCAGCTCAAGCAATGAGCAGTTCTTC | CASSSSNEQFF
TRBD1 | TRBJ1-4 | TRBV2 | - | TGTGCCAGCAGTCCAGACAGGGGAGGGGAAAAACTGTTTTTT | CASSPDRGGEKLFF
- | TRBJ2-6 | TRBV14 | - | TGTGCCAGTTCGGGTGGGGCCAACGTCCTGACTTTC | CASSGGANVLTF
- | TRBJ2-3 | TRBV4-2 | - | TGTGCCAGCAGCCAAGATCGGACTACAGATACGCAGTATTTT | CASSQDRTTDTQYF
- | TRBJ2-1 | TRBV5-8 | - | TGTGCCAGCAGCATTACTAGGTTCGGTGAGCAGTTCTTC | CASSITRFGEQFF